Listed here are 5 T cell receptor beta chains from one sample, sequenced in a study of blood T cell repertoires in COVID-19. TCRdb keeps only in-frame clones here, not all; method: immunoSEQ multiplex PCR. The sample records approximately 240,000 clones, more than 80% being singletons. The specimen was peripheral blood. The receptors originated from a human donor in a cohort sampled during active COVID-19.

The genes are TRBV6-5 and TRBJ2-2; no definite D call. CDR3 length equals 14 residues. CDR1 MNHEY and CDR2 SVGAGI come from the germline V gene. V dropped 7 bases and J dropped 3 bases, with 12 bases sitting between them. DNA of the CDR3: TGTGCCAGCACCCCCGGTACCCACACCGGGGAGCTGTTTTTT. Its translation is CASTPGTHTGELFF.

The V call is TRBV4-1, the J call TRBJ2-6, with D tentatively TRBD2 (6 bases). This CDR3 comprises 19 residues. With 0 bases removed from V and 4 bases from J, the gap between germline ends came to 19 bases. Germline values: CDR1 MGHRA, CDR2 YSYEKL. Here the CDR3 DNA reads TGCGCCAGCAGCCAAGATCGTACGCCAGTCGCGGGGGGGGCCAACGTCCTGACTTTC. Protein: CASSQDRTPVAGGANVLTF.

The V call is TRBV14, the J call TRBJ2-3; D is uncertain. The CDR3 covers 14 residues. The germline gives CDR1 SGHDN, CDR2 FVKESK. V was cut by 1 base and J by 4 bases, with 9 bases left in between. CDR3 in DNA: TGTGCCAGCAGCCAAGTTGGCAGCGCAGATACGCAGTATTTT. Its translation is CASSQVGSADTQYF.

The V gene is TRBV6-5, the J gene TRBJ2-1; TRBD2 matches 14 bases. Per the germline V gene, CDR1 is MNHEY and CDR2 is SVGAGI. This CDR3 has 15 amino acids. V shed 4 bases, J shed 12 bases, and the junction held 8 bases outside the gene matches. CDR3 region: CASSSGLAGGVGQFF. The CDR3 DNA reads as TGTGCCAGCAGTTCAGGACTAGCGGGAGGAGTAGGGCAGTTCTTC.

This sequence joins TRBV6-5 and TRBJ2-7, with D possibly being TRBD2 (5 bases). The CDR3 is 15 residues long. Germline CDR1 MNHEY, CDR2 SVGAGI. V was cut by 0 bases and J by 1 base, with 10 bases left in between. CDR3 in DNA: TGTGCCAGCAGTTACTCGAAAGCGGTGTCCTACGAGCAGTACTTC. As protein: CASSYSKAVSYEQYF.